This T cell receptor beta chain was profiled in a study of regulatory T cells in long-lasting Graves disease. Whole-study results and caveats: TCR diversity was lower in persistent Graves' patients than in newly diagnosed ones.

This clonotype was detected ten times or more. What it binds is unknown. The time point was: newly diagnosed GD, antithyroid drugs for less than 3 months. Construction of the TCR library relied on RNA isolated from PBMCs. In building TCR beta libraries, iRepertoire HTBI primers were used together with Arm-PCR of CDR3 regions. TCRdb recomputed calls from the multiplex PCR reads with MiXCR, one row per CDR3 protein. The sample holds 250,000 to 300,000 distinct CDR3 sequences; approximately 20% are singletons and the top ten take less than 15%. Per the germline V gene, CDR1 is KGHSH and CDR2 is LQKENI. The CDR3 covers 15 residues. Trimming removed 8 bases at V and 4 bases at J, with 20 bases between. The sample also formed part of further work on T cells in Graves' hyperthyroidism and ophthalmopathy.

The sequenced sample was peripheral blood mononuclear cells (PBMCs), obtained at new diagnosis, from a patient treated with antithyroid drugs. The TCR comes from a woman aged 25 to 39 with Graves disease. The chain is built from TRBV18 and TRBJ1-2; D is undetermined. The CDR3 bases are TGTGCCAGCAACCTGAGAGACGGGAAGATCTATGGCTACACCTTC. Translation gives CASNLRDGKIYGYTF.